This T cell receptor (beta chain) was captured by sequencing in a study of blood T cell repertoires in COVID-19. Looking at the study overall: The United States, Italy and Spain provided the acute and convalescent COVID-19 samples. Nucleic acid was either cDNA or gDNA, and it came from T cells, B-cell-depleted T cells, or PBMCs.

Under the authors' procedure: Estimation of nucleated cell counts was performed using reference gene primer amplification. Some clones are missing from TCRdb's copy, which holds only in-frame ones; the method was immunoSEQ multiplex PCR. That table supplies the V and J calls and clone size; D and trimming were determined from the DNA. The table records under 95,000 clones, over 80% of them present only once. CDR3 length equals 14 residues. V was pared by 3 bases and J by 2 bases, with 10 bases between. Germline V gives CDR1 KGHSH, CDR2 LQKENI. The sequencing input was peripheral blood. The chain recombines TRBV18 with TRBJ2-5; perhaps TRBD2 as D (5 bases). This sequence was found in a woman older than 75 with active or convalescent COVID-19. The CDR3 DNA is TGTGCCAGCTCACCGCTAGCAGAACAAGAGACCCAGTACTTC. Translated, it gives CASSPLAEQETQYF.